A single sample is the source of the 5 T cell receptor beta chains below, sequenced in a study of CD8 T cells in ankylosing spondylitis. For these TCRs, the target antigens are not known. A single record per CDR3 protein comes from TCRdb applying MiXCR to the 5' RACE reads. Seen here are under 550,000 distinct CDR3 sequences, about 24% observed once, and the top ten hold under 0.9%. General study results and limits: Ankylosing spondylitis blood appeared to carry a characteristic TCR beta motif of several highly homologous variants.

The sample comprised blood, either unsorted or a sorted T cell fraction (not recorded which). The origin of the receptors is a male donor with ankylosing spondylitis.

This clonotype was detected a few times. The V and J genes are TRBV20-1 and TRBJ1-3; the D gene is possibly TRBD1 (5 bases). Germline CDR1 DFQATT, CDR2 SNEGSKA (reference sequence). V lost 6 bases, J lost 0 bases, and 18 bases lay in between. The CDR3 loop spans 16 amino acids. The CDR3 spells CSAYGPWTNSGNTIYF. CDR3 nucleotides: TGCAGTGCGTATGGACCCTGGACAAACTCTGGAAACACCATATATTTT.

This clonotype was observed a handful of times. CDR3 DNA: TGTGCCAGCAAGAGGGTCCAAGAGACCCAGTACTTC. Its translation: CASKRVQETQYF. The V gene is TRBV2, the J gene TRBJ2-5; the D gene is possibly TRBD2 (5 bases). Deletions cut 7 bases from V and 1 base from J, with 7 bases between. Looked up from germline, CDR1 is SNHLY and CDR2 is FYNNEI. This CDR3 has 12 amino acids. Combining the CDR3 with reference TRBV2 and TRBJ2-5 gives the whole variable domain EPEVTQTPSHQVTQMGQEVILRCVPISNHLYFYWYRQILGQKVEFLVSFYNNEISEKSEIFDDQFSVERPDGSNFTLKIRSTKLEDSAMYFCASKRVQETQYFGPGTRLLVL.

This chain connects TRBV11-2 to TRBJ2-1, with 10 bases identical to TRBD1. V shed 5 bases and J 4 bases; nucleotides not matched to a gene: 8. Germline V lookup: CDR1 SGHAT, CDR2 FQNNGV. This CDR3 has 16 amino acids. The CDR3 region is CASSQTGGGTYNEQFF. The CDR3 DNA follows: TGTGCCAGCAGCCAGACAGGGGGCGGGACTTACAATGAGCAGTTCTTC.

The chain has TRBV4-2 and TRBJ2-1, with 8 bases lining up with TRBD2. The V and J ends lost 0 bases and 7 bases, in that order; junction bases with no gene match: 14. Looked up from germline, CDR1 is LGHNA and CDR2 is YNFKEQ. The CDR3 is made up of 18 amino acids. CDR3 nucleotide sequence: TGTGCCAGCAGCCAAGATTGGGGACTAGTTTCGAAAGGGAATGAGCAGTTCTTC. The encoded protein is CASSQDWGLVSKGNEQFF.

V is TRBV20-1 and J is TRBJ2-1; 13 nucleotides line up with TRBD2. The CDR3 totals 17 residues. V lost 5 bases, J lost 9 bases, and 16 bases stayed unmatched. The germline V gene encodes CDR1 DFQATT and CDR2 SNEGSKA (reference sequence). The CDR3 DNA reads TGCAGTGCTCCGCTATCCGGGACTAGCGGGGTAAGGGGTGAGCAGTTCTTC. Protein: CSAPLSGTSGVRGEQFF.